Listed here are 22 T cell receptor beta chains from one sample, sequenced in a study of T-cell memory formation after mild COVID-19. TCRdb called the 5' RACE reads again in MiXCR, with one record for every CDR3 protein. The repertoire includes 250,000 to 400,000 distinct CDR3 sequences, roughly an eighth of them detected once, and roughly 23% sits in the top ten. Sequencing was done on a sample of PBMCs or a T cell subset sorted from them (not recorded which). These receptors were obtained from a man younger than 35 who had mild COVID-19 (a few samples of this study predate the infection). Cell type and time point are not known.

V usage is TRBV20-1 and J usage is TRBJ2-5; 10 bases are a match to TRBD2. V dropped 6 bases and J dropped 5; count of bases not matched to a gene: 6. In germline, CDR1 is DFQATT, CDR2 SNEGSKA (reference sequence). This CDR3 comprises 13 residues. This CDR3 is CSAPAGGVETQYF. For the CDR3, the DNA is TGCAGTGCCCCAGCGGGGGGGGTGGAGACCCAGTACTTC.

The chain combines TRBV20-1 with TRBJ1-1, with a weak D call TRBD1 (5 bases). The germline gives CDR1 DFQATT, CDR2 SNEGSKA (reference sequence). With 5 bases removed from V and 9 bases from J, the gap between germline ends came to 13 bases. This CDR3 has 11 residues. CDR3 sequence reads: CSAGIQDKAFF. In DNA, the CDR3 is TGCAGTGCTGGGATACAGGATAAAGCTTTCTTT.

V is TRBV4-2 and J is TRBJ2-5, with 13 bases matching TRBD2. Trimming at V came to 6 bases and at J to 3 bases, leaving 13 bases not matched to a gene. The germline V gene has CDR1 LGHNA and CDR2 YNFKEQ. The CDR3 is 18 residues long. CDR3 sequence (DNA): TGTGCCAGCAGTCACGGCCCCGGACTAGCGGGGGTTGAAGAGACCCAGTACTTC. Its protein is CASSHGPGLAGVEETQYF.

This clonotype showed up just a few times. The chain joins TRBV7-2 to TRBJ2-5; TRBD2 agrees at 14 bases. Germline V CDR1 and CDR2: SGHTA, FQGNSA. The CDR3 totals 15 residues. V trimming: 1 base; J trimming: 5 bases; junction bases outside the gene matches: 0. CDR3 loop: CASSLGLAGGETQYF. The CDR3 nucleotides read TGTGCCAGCAGCTTAGGACTAGCGGGGGGGGAGACCCAGTACTTC.

The sample holds a few counts of this clonotype. The V and J genes are TRBV7-2 and TRBJ2-4; D is undetermined. CDR3 size: 13 residues. Trimming removed 2 bases from V and 1 base from J, with 3 bases in between. Germline assignment: CDR1 SGHTA and CDR2 FQGNSA. The CDR3 here is CASSLLAKNIQYF. CDR3 coding DNA: TGTGCCAGCAGCTTACTGGCCAAAAACATTCAGTACTTC.

The gene calls are TRBV7-9 and TRBJ2-7; 10 bases agree with TRBD2. The CDR3 sequence is 15 residues long. Germline V gene lookup returns CDR1 SEHNR and CDR2 FQNEAQ (reference sequence). The junction had 8 bases not matched to a gene; V was cut back by 5 bases and J by 4 bases. This chain's CDR3 is CASSPRTSGGYEQYF. The CDR3 coding sequence is TGTGCCAGCAGCCCCCGGACTAGCGGAGGTTACGAGCAGTACTTC. Based on the CDR3 plus reference TRBV7-9 and TRBJ2-7, the full variable domain is DTGVSQNPRHKITKRGQNVTFRCDPISEHNRLYWYRQTLGQGPEFLTYFQNEAQLEKSRLLSDRFSAERPKGSFSTLEIQRTEQGDSAMYLCASSPRTSGGYEQYFGPGTRLTVT.

V and J are TRBV4-1 and TRBJ2-3; 8 bases line up with TRBD1. CDR1 is MGHRA, CDR2 YSYEKL, per germline. V shed 3 bases, J shed 2 bases, and the junction held 4 bases outside the gene matches. The CDR3 extends over 15 amino acids. The DNA for the CDR3 is TGCGCCAGCAGCCAGACAGGGGCTCTCACAGATACGCAGTATTTT. Protein: CASSQTGALTDTQYF.

The chain employs TRBV12-3 or TRBV12-4 and TRBJ2-3, with no clear D. This CDR3 has 13 residues. Trimming took off 6 bases at V and 2 bases at J, with 9 bases between the two ends. The CDR3 region is CASRRTDTDTQYF. The CDR3 DNA reads TGTGCCAGCAGGCGGACCGACACAGATACGCAGTATTTT.

This rearrangement joins TRBV11-2 to TRBJ2-3; 9 bases are a match to TRBD2. V was pared by 5 bases and J by 2 bases, with 20 bases of the junction left unmatched. This CDR3 spans 20 amino acids. Germline CDR1 SGHAT, CDR2 FQNNGV. As DNA, the CDR3 is TGTGCCAGCAGCCTCGTCGCAGGGGGTAGCGGGGGCTCCTTCACAGATACGCAGTATTTT. Protein sequence: CASSLVAGGSGGSFTDTQYF.

This clonotype was detected a few times. The gene calls are TRBV19 and TRBJ1-5; tentatively, D is TRBD1 (5 bases). The germline CDR1 and CDR2 sequences are LNHDA and SQIVND (reference sequence). Trimming pared 1 base from V and 4 bases from J, leaving 14 bases between. The CDR3 has 16 residues. This CDR3 reads CASSIVRRVGNQPQHF. The DNA of the CDR3 is TGTGCCAGTAGTATAGTACGCAGGGTCGGAAATCAGCCCCAGCATTTT.

The table lists this clonotype with a few counts. V and J are TRBV10-3 and TRBJ2-1; D not certain. Per germline, CDR1 ENHRY and CDR2 SYGVKD. CDR3 length equals 12 residues. V lost 8 bases and J lost 8, with 13 bases in between. The CDR3 reads CAISVLGDEQFF. CDR3 nucleotides: TGTGCCATCTCGGTTTTGGGTGATGAGCAGTTCTTC.

The V and J genes are TRBV27 and TRBJ2-1; no reliable D call. Trimming took off 2 bases at V and 2 bases at J, with 10 bases between the two ends. Germline CDR1 and CDR2: MNHEY and SMNVEV (reference sequence). The CDR3 sequence is 15 residues long. In DNA, the CDR3 is TGTGCCAGCAGTTTAACCCAGTTCCCCTACAATGAGCAGTTCTTC. The encoded protein is CASSLTQFPYNEQFF.

The V and J genes are TRBV12-1 and TRBJ1-3; the listed D gene, TRBD1, was not tested against the DNA. TRBV12-1 is a documented pseudogene. The CDR3 has 16 residues. The CDR3 here is CATQGGSTSSGNTIYF. CDR3 nucleotides: TGTGCCACCCAGGGCGGCTCAACCTCCTCTGGAAACACCATATATTTT.

This clonotype has only a few counts. The genes are TRBV20-1 and TRBJ2-3, with no clear D. The CDR3 runs to 12 residues. CDR1 is DFQATT and CDR2 is SNEGSKA in the germline V gene (reference sequence). V lost 6 bases and J 0 bases, leaving 7 bases between the germline ends. CDR3 region: CSASSSTDTQYF. DNA for the CDR3: TGCAGTGCCAGCTCTAGCACAGATACGCAGTATTTT.

V and J are TRBV12-3 or TRBV12-4 and TRBJ2-2, with unresolved D. The CDR3 runs to 12 residues. Trimming removed 5 bases from V and 13 bases from J, with 14 bases in between. CDR3 coding DNA: TGTGCCAGCAGTCCCCCCCGGACGTTGCTGTTTTTT. Translating it yields CASSPPRTLLFF.

This clonotype showed up just a few times. V usage is TRBV7-2 and J usage is TRBJ2-3; TRBD2 matches 8 bases. The CDR3 consists of 17 residues. Germline V gives CDR1 SGHTA, CDR2 FQGNSA. The V segment lost 0 bases and the J segment 4 bases; nucleotides outside the gene matches: 9. The CDR3 DNA is TGTGCCAGCAGCTTAGCTTCCCGGGGGGGCCAATCAGATACGCAGTATTTT. This gives the protein CASSLASRGGQSDTQYF.

There are a few counts of this clonotype. V usage is TRBV28 and J usage is TRBJ2-5; TRBD2 matches 7 bases. The trim removed 5 bases at V and 7 bases at J, leaving 4 bases unmatched. The V gene's germline CDR1 is MDHEN and CDR2 SYDVKM. CDR3 size: 12 residues. The CDR3 DNA sequence: TGTGCCAGCAGTGGGCCGGGGGGGACCCAGTACTTC. This sequence encodes CASSGPGGTQYF.

This clonotype was observed a handful of times. The J gene is TRBJ1-6, the V gene TRBV10-3, with D maybe TRBD1 (6 bases). Germline lookup yields CDR1 ENHRY and CDR2 SYGVKD. The CDR3 is 20 residues long. Trimming took off 2 bases at V and 5 bases at J, with 25 bases between the two ends. The CDR3 here is CAISEARPTKGDFHNSPLHF. CDR3 nucleotides: TGTGCCATCAGTGAGGCCCGCCCCACGAAGGGGGATTTCCATAATTCACCCCTCCACTTT.

J is TRBJ2-4 and V is TRBV5-1; a possible D gene is TRBD1 (6 bases). The CDR3 is made up of 13 amino acids. Germline CDR1 is SGHRS and CDR2 is YFSETQ. Trimming pared 0 bases from V and 15 bases from J, leaving 16 bases between. CDR3 protein: CASSLEFGETGYF. The CDR3 nucleotides read TGCGCCAGCAGCTTGGAGTTTGGGGAGACAGGGTACTTC.

A few counts support this clonotype. The chain's CDR3 is CASSGFNGRFF. CDR3 nucleotides: TGTGCCAGCAGTGGGTTTAACGGGAGGTTCTTC. The chain uses TRBV6-5 and TRBJ2-1; the D gene is possibly TRBD2 (6 bases). The germline CDR1 and CDR2 sequences are MNHEY and SVGAGI. V lost 5 bases and J lost 15, with 14 bases in between. There are 11 residues in the CDR3.

This chain links TRBV12-3 or TRBV12-4 with TRBJ1-4; no definite D call. CDR3 length: 14 amino acids. The ends were cut back, 7 bases at V and 8 bases at J, with 17 bases in the middle. The CDR3 reads CASTLPTQREKLFF. Here the CDR3 DNA reads TGTGCCAGCACCCTACCCACTCAGAGGGAAAAACTGTTTTTT.

The chain links TRBV18 to TRBJ1-5; TRBD1 might be the D (5 bases). The CDR3 is made up of 14 amino acids. In germline, CDR1 is KGHSH, CDR2 LQKENI. The V end lost 3 bases, the J end lost 11 bases, and 17 bases lay between the germline ends. Here the CDR3 DNA reads TGTGCCAGCTCACCGAATTTACAGGTCGAAGCCCAGCATTTT. Translation gives CASSPNLQVEAQHF.